This T cell receptor beta chain stems from a study of shared clonotypes between healthy human individuals. Sequencing used immunoSEQ multiplex PCR; TCRdb keeps in-frame clones, though not all of them. Here the sample spans 500,000 to 550,000 clones, roughly 95% being singletons. Germline CDR1 is LNHDA and CDR2 is SQIVND (reference sequence). The CDR3 is 16 residues long. V was pared by 5 bases and J by 5 bases, with 10 bases of the junction left unmatched. The TCR sequence derives from a woman aged 25 to 39 in good health. The source material was naive CD4+ T cells sorted from blood. As to subset: CD45RA+ positively selected. The V and J genes are TRBV19 and TRBJ2-1; 9 positions agree with TRBD1. The CDR3 bases are TGTGCCAGTAGTCCGCCCGTTAGGACAGGGGACAATGAGCAGTTCTTC. It is translated as CASSPPVRTGDNEQFF.